A single sample is the source of the 14 T cell receptor beta chains below, sequenced in a study of blood T cell repertoires in COVID-19. The repertoire was sequenced with immunoSEQ multiplex PCR; TCRdb's copy has only in-frame clones and lacks some. The table shows some 150,000 clones, with around 90% occurring only once. The sequenced material came from peripheral blood. These receptor sequences come from a human donor in a cohort sampled during active COVID-19.

The J gene is TRBJ2-7, the V gene TRBV5-1; 7 bases align to TRBD1. V shed 4 bases and J 0 bases; nucleotides not matched to a gene: 10. There are 16 residues in the CDR3. Germline V lookup: CDR1 SGHRS, CDR2 YFSETQ. The DNA for the CDR3 is TGCGCCAGCAGCGTTGGGACAGTCGGACCCTCCTACGAGCAGTACTTC. This sequence encodes CASSVGTVGPSYEQYF.

V usage is TRBV5-1 and J usage is TRBJ2-7; possibly TRBD1 for D (6 bases). V was trimmed by 0 bases and J by 4 bases, leaving 11 bases between them. The germline gives CDR1 SGHRS, CDR2 YFSETQ. This CDR3 is built from 14 residues. CDR3 loop: CASSLAGDGYEQYF. CDR3 nucleotides: TGCGCCAGCAGCTTGGCAGGGGACGGGTACGAGCAGTACTTC.

V gene TRBV5-1 combines with J gene TRBJ2-1; 11 bases are a match to TRBD2. The CDR3 is made up of 15 amino acids. V gave up 5 bases and J gave up 9 bases; unmatched junction bases: 10. Per the germline V gene, CDR1 is SGHRS and CDR2 is YFSETQ. This CDR3 reads CASSLTLAGELEQFF. The CDR3 DNA is TGCGCCAGCAGTCTGACACTAGCGGGGGAACTTGAGCAGTTCTTC.

The genes are TRBV9 and TRBJ2-1, with a weak D call TRBD2 (6 bases). Germline loops: CDR1 SGDLS, CDR2 YYNGEE. Between the trimmed V and J ends, which lost 0 bases and 6 bases, there was a span of 13 bases. This CDR3 has 15 residues. The CDR3 reads CASSVGGVTFNEQFF. The CDR3 nucleotides are TGTGCCAGCAGCGTAGGCGGGGTAACGTTCAATGAGCAGTTCTTC. Variable domain in full (rest from reference TRBV9 and TRBJ2-1): DSGVTQTPKHLITATGQRVTLRCSPRSGDLSVYWYQQSLDQGLQFLIQYYNGEERAKGNILERFSAQQFPDLHSELNLSSLELGDSALYFCASSVGGVTFNEQFFGPGTRLTVL.

The gene calls are TRBV2 and TRBJ1-6, with 7 bases fitting TRBD1. CDR1 SNHLY and CDR2 FYNNEI come from the germline V gene. The CDR3 length is 14 residues. The V gene end was trimmed by 5 bases and the J gene end by 10 bases; junction bases not matched to a gene: 8. CDR3 loop: CASSLDREMSPLHF. CDR3 coding DNA: TGTGCCAGCAGTTTAGACAGGGAAATGTCACCCCTCCACTTT. The entire variable domain, with the rest obtained from reference TRBV2 and TRBJ1-6, is as follows: EPEVTQTPSHQVTQMGQEVILRCVPISNHLYFYWYRQILGQKVEFLVSFYNNEISEKSEIFDDQFSVERPDGSNFTLKIRSTKLEDSAMYFCASSLDREMSPLHFGNGTRLTVT.

The genes are TRBV5-1 and TRBJ2-3; 7 nucleotides line up with TRBD1. The V segment lost 0 bases and the J segment 4 bases; nucleotides outside the gene matches: 8. CDR1 is SGHRS, CDR2 YFSETQ, per germline. This CDR3 is built from 16 residues. CDR3 nucleotide sequence: TGCGCCAGCAGCTTGGGTTGGGGACAGACCCCAGATACGCAGTATTTT. It is translated as CASSLGWGQTPDTQYF.

V is TRBV4-1 and J is TRBJ2-7; 7 bases fit TRBD1. The CDR3 spans 14 residues. Germline V gene sequence: CDR1 MGHRA, CDR2 YSYEKL. V lost 4 bases to trimming and J lost 0 bases; unmatched junction nucleotides: 3. CDR3 nucleotide sequence: TGCGCCAGCAGCCCAGGGGGAAGCTCCTACGAGCAGTACTTC. It specifies CASSPGGSSYEQYF.

The chain carries TRBV5-1 and TRBJ2-3; D is uncertain. This CDR3 is built from 13 residues. Trimming took 2 bases from V and 1 from J, leaving 5 bases between them. Germline assignment: CDR1 SGHRS and CDR2 YFSETQ. DNA of the CDR3: TGCGCCAGCAGCTTTGGAGGCACAGATACGCAGTATTTT. Translated, it gives CASSFGGTDTQYF.

The rearrangement uses TRBV12-5 and TRBJ2-5; TRBD1 matches at 7 bases. Germline values: CDR1 LGHNT, CDR2 FRNRAP. With V trimmed by 1 base and J by 1 base, 0 bases remained unmatched. This CDR3 is built from 14 residues. CDR3 bases: TGTGCTAGTGGTTTGGGGGACAGCCAAGAGACCCAGTACTTC. This translates into CASGLGDSQETQYF.

This clone has only a few counts. The chain has TRBV15 and TRBJ2-5, with D possibly being TRBD1 (5 bases). This CDR3 spans 15 amino acids. Trimming pared 2 bases from V and 0 bases from J, leaving 10 bases between. CDR1 and CDR2 from the germline V gene are LNHNV and YYDKDF (reference sequence). CDR3 amino acids: CATSRSQVYQETQYF. CDR3 nucleotide sequence: TGTGCCACCAGCAGATCACAGGTGTACCAAGAGACCCAGTACTTC.

V gene TRBV5-1 combines with J gene TRBJ2-1; 8 nucleotides match TRBD1. From germline, CDR1 is SGHRS and CDR2 YFSETQ. The CDR3 is 15 amino acids. V lost 0 bases and J lost 7; bases outside the gene matches: 6. The CDR3 reads CASSLADRVLNEQFF. For the CDR3, the DNA is TGCGCCAGCAGCTTGGCGGACAGGGTTTTAAATGAGCAGTTCTTC. The full variable domain, its missing parts supplied by reference TRBV5-1 and TRBJ2-1, is KAGVTQTPRYLIKTRGQQVTLSCSPISGHRSVSWYQQTPGQGLQFLFEYFSETQRNKGNFPGRFSGRQFSNSRSEMNVSTLELGDSALYLCASSLADRVLNEQFFGPGTRLTVL.

The chain employs TRBV5-1 and TRBJ1-2; D not resolved. The V end lost 5 bases, the J end lost 8 bases, and 13 bases lay between the germline ends. Germline CDR1 is SGHRS and CDR2 is YFSETQ. The CDR3 sequence is 12 residues long. CDR3 sequence reads: CASSQGYGGYTF. CDR3 DNA sequence: TGCGCCAGCAGTCAAGGCTACGGGGGCTACACCTTC.

With regard to this clone: Other DNA sequences in the sample encode the same CDR3. V usage is TRBV29-1 and J usage is TRBJ1-1, with 9 nucleotides matching TRBD1. From germline, CDR1 is SQVTM and CDR2 ANQGSEA. The CDR3 is made up of 13 amino acids. Germline trimming cut 7 bases from V and 1 base from J; bases unmatched to any gene: 4. The CDR3 sequence is CSASGQGNTEAFF. Written as DNA, the CDR3 is TGCAGCGCCTCGGGACAGGGGAACACTGAAGCTTTCTTT.

The chain uses TRBV20-1 and TRBJ1-1; D unresolved. Trimming left V 3 bases short and J 0 bases short, with 14 bases between. The CDR3 is made up of 15 amino acids. CDR1 is DFQATT and CDR2 is SNEGSKA in the germline V gene (reference sequence). CDR3 loop: CSASRRGFMNTEAFF. CDR3 sequence (DNA): TGCAGTGCTAGTCGACGAGGATTTATGAACACTGAAGCTTTCTTT.